Each of the 24 T cell receptor beta chains below was sequenced from the same sample in a study of blood T cells in healthy people across ages. Alongside a J-beta primer mix, a sample-barcoded 5' primer served in a second PCR lasting about 7 to 11 cycles. TCRdb analysed the 5' RACE reads with MiXCR anew, one entry per CDR3 protein. The sample has some 1.4 million distinct CDR3 sequences, about 40% seen once. The sequencing input was blood. The receptors were sampled from a woman younger than 35 in good health.

V gene TRBV5-1 combines with J gene TRBJ2-5, with 13 bases identical to TRBD2. CDR1 is SGHRS and CDR2 is YFSETQ in the germline V gene. The CDR3 sequence is 17 residues long. With 5 bases clipped from V and 2 bases from J, the junction kept 9 bases outside the gene matches. CDR3 amino acids: CASRLARGLAGQETQYF. The CDR3 DNA follows: TGCGCCAGCAGACTGGCGAGGGGACTAGCGGGGCAAGAGACCCAGTACTTC. The full variable domain, with the rest looked up from reference TRBV5-1 and TRBJ2-5, is KAGVTQTPRYLIKTRGQQVTLSCSPISGHRSVSWYQQTPGQGLQFLFEYFSETQRNKGNFPGRFSGRQFSNSRSEMNVSTLELGDSALYLCASRLARGLAGQETQYFGPGTRLLVL.

The chain uses TRBV7-8 and TRBJ2-5; 8 nucleotides line up with TRBD1. Germline CDR1 reads SGHVS; CDR2 reads FQNEAQ. Germline trimming cut 5 bases from V and 5 bases from J; bases unmatched to any gene: 10. This CDR3 region has 15 residues. In DNA, the CDR3 is TGTGCCAGCAGCGTTCTTCAGGGGGCTGAGGAGACCCAGTACTTC. Protein product: CASSVLQGAEETQYF.

This clonotype was seen a few times. This chain uses TRBV28 with TRBJ2-5; maybe TRBD1 (5 bases). The tail of the sequence fits TRBJ2-7 better, so the J call may be wrong. This CDR3 region has 13 residues. Per germline, CDR1 MDHEN and CDR2 SYDVKM. The chain's CDR3 is CASSHGAVYEQYF. The CDR3 DNA is TGTGCCAGCAGTCATGGGGCAGTTTACGAGCAGTACTTC.

V and J are TRBV6-5 and TRBJ2-1, with a tentative D call TRBD2 (5 bases). Germline V gives CDR1 MNHEY, CDR2 SVGAGI. The CDR3 contains 13 residues. V was cut by 2 bases and J by 6 bases, with 8 bases left in between. The CDR3 sequence is CASSYAEGNEQFF. The CDR3 DNA reads as TGTGCCAGCAGTTACGCAGAGGGCAATGAGCAGTTCTTC.

This chain links TRBV20-1 with TRBJ2-3; 10 nucleotides match TRBD1. With V trimmed by 3 bases and J by 2 bases, 8 bases remained unmatched. CDR1 is DFQATT, CDR2 SNEGSKA, per germline (reference sequence). The CDR3 spans 16 residues. CDR3 amino acids: CSASGQGGLYTDTQYF. In nucleotides, the CDR3 is TGCAGTGCTAGCGGACAGGGGGGCCTTTACACAGATACGCAGTATTTT.

The sample holds a few counts of this clonotype. The chain couples TRBV20-1 to TRBJ2-7; 9 bases are shared with TRBD2. In germline, CDR1 is DFQATT, CDR2 SNEGSKA (reference sequence). This CDR3 region has 13 residues. J was trimmed by 3 bases and V by 6 bases; bases with no gene match: 6. CDR3 sequence: CSAPPSGNYEQYF. The CDR3 coding sequence is TGCAGTGCACCCCCTAGCGGGAACTACGAGCAGTACTTC.

The V call is TRBV29-1, the J call TRBJ2-2, with D perhaps matching TRBD1 or TRBD2 (6 bases each). Germline V gene lookup returns CDR1 SQVTM and CDR2 ANQGSEA. The CDR3 length is 14 residues. V was clipped by 7 bases and J by 4 bases, with 16 bases between them. The CDR3 sequence: CSAPGGLGTGELFF. CDR3 nucleotides: TGCAGCGCCCCTGGGGGGCTAGGCACCGGGGAGCTGTTTTTT.

The V and J genes are TRBV14 and TRBJ1-4; 9 bases agree with TRBD1. The length of the CDR3 is 16 residues. Looked up from germline, CDR1 is SGHDN and CDR2 is FVKESK. With V trimmed by 0 bases and J by 10 bases, 9 bases remained unmatched. CDR3 coding DNA: TGTGCCAGCAGCCAAGATCCGACAGGGGGGCTAGGAAAACTGTTTTTT. Protein sequence: CASSQDPTGGLGKLFF.

The chain joins TRBV12-3 or TRBV12-4 to TRBJ2-1; tentative D call: TRBD2 (5 bases). CDR3 length: 14 residues. The V gene lost 2 bases and the J gene lost 4 bases, with 9 bases spanning the gap. CDR3 protein: CASSLTAEYNEQFF. As DNA, the CDR3 is TGTGCCAGCAGTTTAACAGCGGAGTACAATGAGCAGTTCTTC.

This clonotype has a single count. The chain is built from TRBV29-1 and TRBJ1-2; TRBD1 matches 11 bases. Germline V gene lookup returns CDR1 SQVTM and CDR2 ANQGSEA. The V gene end was trimmed by 6 bases and the J gene end by 7 bases; junction bases not matched to a gene: 7. The CDR3 is 13 amino acids. CDR3 loop: CSVSGQGDFGYTF. CDR3 in DNA: TGCAGCGTCTCGGGACAGGGGGACTTTGGCTACACCTTC.

As concerns this clonotype: One end of the junction is discordant with germline, which a read error may explain. The chain couples TRBV20-1 to TRBJ1-2; 7 nucleotides align to TRBD1. Germline CDR1 DFQATT, CDR2 SNEGSKA (reference sequence). The CDR3 length is 13 residues. The DNA of the CDR3 is TGCAGTGCTAGAGATGGAGGGGGCATTGGCTGCACCTTC. This sequence encodes CSARDGGGIGCTF.

This chain connects TRBV27 to TRBJ2-5, with D possibly being TRBD1 (6 bases). CDR3 length equals 15 residues. Germline V gene data show CDR1 as MNHEY and CDR2 as SMNVEV (reference sequence). V lost 5 bases to trimming and J lost 2 bases, with 15 bases between them. The CDR3 nucleotides read TGTGCCAGCAGTCCACTGAGGGGGTCGCAAGAGACCCAGTACTTC. This codes for CASSPLRGSQETQYF.

The chain uses TRBV28 and TRBJ1-2; no clear D gene. V was trimmed by 10 bases and J by 8 bases, leaving 11 bases between them. In germline, CDR1 is MDHEN, CDR2 SYDVKM. The CDR3 is 10 residues long. In DNA form, the CDR3 reads TGTGCCATCGGGCGTAGAGGCTACACCTTC. The encoded protein is CAIGRRGYTF.

The chain is built from TRBV10-3 and TRBJ2-5; 9 bases match TRBD2. Per the germline V gene, CDR1 is ENHRY and CDR2 is SYGVKD. V trimming: 4 bases; J trimming: 11 bases; junction bases outside the gene matches: 17. The CDR3 loop spans 16 amino acids. The DNA for the CDR3 is TGTGCCATCAGTGCCCCCGGGACTAGCTCCGGACTGGAGCAGTACTTC. Amino acid sequence: CAISAPGTSSGLEQYF.

The chain carries TRBV30 and TRBJ1-2; D is unresolved. Trimming cost V 3 bases and J 3 bases, with 14 bases left between them. Looked up from germline, CDR1 is GTSNPN and CDR2 is SVGIG (reference sequence). The CDR3 spans 14 residues. The CDR3 DNA reads as TGTGCCTGGAGGGTAAATCAGGCGTACTATGGCTACACCTTC. This sequence encodes CAWRVNQAYYGYTF.

There are a few counts of this clonotype. The rearrangement uses TRBV12-3 or TRBV12-4 and TRBJ2-4, with D possibly TRBD2 on 5 matching bases. Trimming cost V 4 bases and J 0 bases, with 10 bases left between them. The CDR3 sequence is 15 residues long. The CDR3, as DNA: TGTGCCAGCAGTTACCTAGGAGGAGCCAAAAACATTCAGTACTTC. It encodes CASSYLGGAKNIQYF.

The table lists this clonotype with a few counts. This sequence joins TRBV27 and TRBJ2-1; 7 bases align to TRBD2. The CDR3 loop spans 15 amino acids. V was clipped by 4 bases and J by 0 bases; unmatched bases: 3. Germline-derived CDR1 and CDR2 are MNHEY and SMNVEV (reference sequence). In nucleotides, the CDR3 is TGTGCCAGCAGTTACGGGGAGGGCTCCTACAATGAGCAGTTCTTC. It yields the protein CASSYGEGSYNEQFF.

The chain carries TRBV12-3 or TRBV12-4 and TRBJ2-3, with D possibly being TRBD2 (6 bases). V was shortened by 1 base and J by 2 bases, with 19 bases between the two germline ends. This CDR3 spans 18 amino acids. CDR3 DNA: TGTGCCAGCAGTTTAGTCGGGGGTCCTCGAATAAACACAGATACGCAGTATTTT. Its protein product is CASSLVGGPRINTDTQYF.

CDR3: CASSYSISRGEQYF. CDR3 nucleotide sequence: TGTGCCAGCAGTTACTCGATTTCCAGGGGCGAGCAGTACTTC. The rearrangement joins TRBV6-5 to TRBJ2-5, with D possibly being TRBD1 (6 bases). The DNA end favors TRBJ2-7, so the J call may be wrong. There are 14 residues in the CDR3. The V gene's germline CDR1 is MNHEY and CDR2 SVGAGI.

This chain uses TRBV20-1 with TRBJ2-1; D perhaps matches TRBD2 (6 bases). The germline gives CDR1 DFQATT, CDR2 SNEGSKA (reference sequence). Trimming left V 0 bases short and J 8 bases short, with 14 bases between. The CDR3 runs 14 residues. CDR3 sequence (DNA): TGCAGTGCTAGAGATGCCCTAGCGTTAGATGAGCAGTTCTTC. The encoded protein is CSARDALALDEQFF.

The gene calls are TRBV4-1 and TRBJ1-6, with TRBD1 matching over 8 bases. From germline, CDR1 is MGHRA and CDR2 YSYEKL. The CDR3 totals 14 residues. The V segment lost 3 bases and the J segment 9 bases; nucleotides outside the gene matches: 4. CDR3: CASSQGQEVSPLHF. In DNA form, the CDR3 reads TGCGCCAGCAGCCAGGGACAGGAGGTTTCACCCCTCCACTTT.

This clonotype came up a few times. V is TRBV4-1 and J is TRBJ2-2; 10 bases match TRBD2. The CDR3 has 16 residues. CDR1 and CDR2 from the germline V gene are MGHRA and YSYEKL. V was pared by 1 base and J by 5 bases, with 4 bases of the junction left unmatched. Here the CDR3 reads CASSQGSSGRTGELFF. DNA for the CDR3: TGCGCCAGCAGCCAAGGTAGTAGCGGGAGGACCGGGGAGCTGTTTTTT.

This sequence joins TRBV9 and TRBJ1-2; D remains ambiguous. The V end was cut by 3 bases, the J end by 6 bases, with 12 bases between. Germline loops: CDR1 SGDLS, CDR2 YYNGEE. The CDR3 covers 13 residues. The CDR3 coding sequence is TGTGCCAGCAGCGCCAGTGGGGTTCATGGCTACACCTTC. This sequence encodes CASSASGVHGYTF.

The chain employs TRBV6-2 or TRBV6-3 and TRBJ2-7; possibly TRBD2 for D (6 bases). Germline assignment: CDR1 MNHEY and CDR2 SVGEGT. V shed 3 bases and J shed 3 bases, with 15 bases lying between them. There are 15 residues in the CDR3. The CDR3 DNA reads as TGTGCCAGCAGTTATATGGCGGGGCACTACTACGAGCAGTACTTC. Translation: CASSYMAGHYYEQYF.